The next 19 T cell receptor beta chains were all read from a single sample in a study of beta chain features in type 1 diabetes. The isolated RNA, all of it, was reverse transcribed, so expressed TCRB transcripts were what got sequenced. TCRdb's table, derived via immunoSEQ multiplex PCR, lists solely in-frame clones and lacks some. The top ten clones hold roughly 0.066% of a sample with hundreds of thousands of clones, around 30% of them seen once. The sample taken for sequencing was naive CD4+ T cells from blood. The receptors were sampled from a man aged 18 to 29 in good health.

The V call is TRBV5-1, the J call TRBJ2-1; D not resolved. There are 15 residues in the CDR3. Trimming shortened V by 2 bases and J by 7 bases, and 16 bases separated the two germline ends. Germline V gene lookup returns CDR1 SGHRS and CDR2 YFSETQ. CDR3 sequence (DNA): TGCGCCAGCAGCTTCGGATTCCCGCTGGAGAATGAGCAGTTCTTC. Translating it yields CASSFGFPLENEQFF. Supplemented by reference TRBV5-1 and TRBJ2-1, the full variable domain reads KAGVTQTPRYLIKTRGQQVTLSCSPISGHRSVSWYQQTPGQGLQFLFEYFSETQRNKGNFPGRFSGRQFSNSRSEMNVSTLELGDSALYLCASSFGFPLENEQFFGPGTRLTVL.

A few counts support this clone. The chain joins TRBV15 to TRBJ2-1, with 10 bases that match TRBD2. Trimming cost V 1 base and J 5 bases; bases outside gene matches: 8. CDR1 is LNHNV, CDR2 YYDKDF, per germline (reference sequence). The CDR3 length is 17 residues. The CDR3 loop reads CATSRASRTSGDNEQFF. CDR3 DNA: TGTGCCACCAGCAGAGCTTCCCGGACTAGCGGAGACAATGAGCAGTTCTTC. The variable domain in full, completed from reference TRBV15 and TRBJ2-1, reads DAMVIQNPRYQVTQFGKPVTLSCSQTLNHNVMYWYQQKSSQAPKLLFHYYDKDFNNEADTPDNFQSRRPNTSFCFLDIRSPGLGDTAMYLCATSRASRTSGDNEQFFGPGTRLTVL.

This clone was observed a handful of times. The chain's CDR3 is CASSQAGLQAYEQYF. CDR3 coding DNA: TGTGCCAGCAGCCAAGCCGGGCTTCAGGCCTACGAGCAGTACTTC. J is TRBJ2-7 and V is TRBV4-2; D gene unclear. V was pared by 1 base and J by 2 bases, with 12 bases between. CDR1 and CDR2 from the germline V gene are LGHNA and YNFKEQ. The CDR3 contains 15 residues.

The chain has TRBV30 and TRBJ2-6; D unclear. This CDR3 has 14 residues. The V gene's germline CDR1 is GTSNPN and CDR2 SVGIG (reference sequence). V was shortened by 2 bases and J by 1 base, with 6 bases between the two germline ends. The CDR3 spells CAWSKSSGANVLTF. The DNA of the CDR3 is TGTGCCTGGAGTAAGAGTTCTGGGGCCAACGTCCTGACTTTC.

This clone was detected only a few times. This sequence joins TRBV6-5 and TRBJ1-2; perhaps TRBD1 as D (6 bases). CDR3 length: 11 residues. V dropped 6 bases and J dropped 6 bases, with 8 bases sitting between them. Germline V CDR1 and CDR2: MNHEY, SVGAGI. The CDR3 reads CASRKGDGYTF. CDR3 nucleotide sequence: TGTGCCAGCAGAAAGGGGGATGGCTACACCTTC.

The chain couples TRBV27 to TRBJ2-1, with a weak D call TRBD2 (5 bases). V was shortened by 2 bases and J by 3 bases, with 11 bases between the two germline ends. The germline V gene encodes CDR1 MNHEY and CDR2 SMNVEV (reference sequence). The CDR3 sequence is 15 residues long. CDR3 in amino acids: CASSLAGRIYNEQFF. The CDR3 DNA is TGTGCCAGCAGTTTAGCGGGCCGGATCTACAATGAGCAGTTCTTC.

This sequence joins TRBV25-1 and TRBJ2-5, with D possibly TRBD1 on 5 matching bases. V lost 3 bases and J 5 bases, leaving 13 bases between the germline ends. Per germline, CDR1 MGHDK and CDR2 SYGVNS. The CDR3 consists of 14 residues. The CDR3 spells CASSDNRNRETQYF. DNA for the CDR3: TGTGCCAGCAGTGACAACAGGAATCGGGAGACCCAGTACTTC.

This chain joins TRBV4-1 and TRBJ2-3, with a weak D call TRBD2 (6 bases). The germline V gene encodes CDR1 MGHRA and CDR2 YSYEKL. This CDR3 has 14 residues. Trimming left V 3 bases short and J 2 bases short, with 9 bases between. DNA for the CDR3: TGCGCCAGCAGCCATAGGGAGGCCACAGATACGCAGTATTTT. This sequence encodes CASSHREATDTQYF.

Only a few counts were recorded for this clone. This sequence joins TRBV6-6 and TRBJ2-1; 7 bases match TRBD1. The CDR3 extends over 15 amino acids. Germline CDR1 MNHNY, CDR2 SVGAGI (reference sequence). V lost 6 bases and J lost 4; bases outside the gene matches: 9. The CDR3 protein is CASRTGTALYNEQFF. Here the CDR3 DNA reads TGTGCCAGCAGAACCGGGACAGCCCTATACAATGAGCAGTTCTTC.

The sample holds a few counts of this clone. The genes are TRBV5-4 and TRBJ2-5, with D tentatively TRBD2 (6 bases). This CDR3 contains 14 residues. Deletions cut 0 bases from V and 5 bases from J, with 11 bases between. Per germline, CDR1 SGHNT and CDR2 YYREEE (reference sequence). CDR3 nucleotides: TGTGCCAGCAGCTTGGAGGCGGGGAGGGAGACCCAGTACTTC. It encodes CASSLEAGRETQYF.

This clone showed up just a few times. This rearrangement joins TRBV4-3 to TRBJ2-7, with 11 nucleotides matching TRBD2. This CDR3 is 16 amino acids long. The V segment lost 2 bases and the J segment 2 bases; nucleotides outside the gene matches: 5. Looked up from germline, CDR1 is LGHNA and CDR2 is YSLEER. The CDR3 here is CASSQISGRAAYEQYF. The CDR3 DNA sequence: TGCGCCAGCAGCCAAATTAGCGGGAGGGCAGCCTACGAGCAGTACTTC.

This clone came up a few times. The V gene is TRBV6-6, the J gene TRBJ2-3; D ambiguous. Germline CDR1 MNHNY, CDR2 SVGAGI (reference sequence). Trimming removed 3 bases at V and 5 bases at J, with 3 bases between. CDR3 length: 11 amino acids. The CDR3: CASSYVDTQYF. The CDR3 coding sequence is TGTGCCAGCAGTTATGTAGATACGCAGTATTTT.

The genes are TRBV7-2 and TRBJ2-7; 10 nucleotides agree with TRBD1. Germline-derived CDR1 and CDR2 are SGHTA and FQGNSA. J lost 5 bases, V lost 5 bases, and 9 bases had no gene match. The CDR3 consists of 15 residues. The CDR3, as DNA: TGTGCCAGCAGCCCCGGGACAGGGGATATACACGAGCAGTACTTC. This gives the protein CASSPGTGDIHEQYF.

The rearrangement links TRBV25-1 to TRBJ2-3; D is tentatively TRBD1 or TRBD2 (5 bases each). CDR1 is MGHDK, CDR2 SYGVNS, per germline. The ends were cut back, 2 bases at V and 2 bases at J, with 8 bases in the middle. CDR3 size: 14 residues. The CDR3 loop reads CASSEGGHTDTQYF. For the CDR3, the DNA is TGTGCCAGCAGTGAAGGGGGTCACACAGATACGCAGTATTTT.

Concerning this clone: The junction and the germline gene differ at one end; a read error may be behind it. This chain joins TRBV5-6 and TRBJ2-7, with 7 nucleotides matching TRBD1. Germline V CDR1 and CDR2: SGHDT, YYEEEE. The length of the CDR3 is 12 residues. The CDR3 protein is CASSPGPRDSHF. Here the CDR3 DNA reads TGTGCCAGCAGCCCTGGCCCTCGGGACAGCCACTTC.

This sequence joins TRBV15 and TRBJ1-2; D ambiguous. V was shortened by 5 bases and J by 2 bases, with 15 bases between the two germline ends. Germline loops: CDR1 LNHNV, CDR2 YYDKDF (reference sequence). This CDR3 has 15 amino acids. CDR3 DNA sequence: TGTGCCACCAGCGAGGCGGGTCCTTACAACTATGGCTACACCTTC. This sequence encodes CATSEAGPYNYGYTF.

The rearrangement links TRBV30 to TRBJ2-1; D not certain. The CDR3 has 14 amino acids. Germline CDR1 is GTSNPN and CDR2 is SVGIG (reference sequence). Trimming took off 0 bases at V and 4 bases at J, with 10 bases between the two ends. The CDR3 DNA reads as TGTGCCTGGAGTGTACGTGCAGTATACAATGAGCAGTTCTTC. Residues: CAWSVRAVYNEQFF.

The CDR3 reads CSAEDRAREQYF. For the CDR3, the DNA is TGCAGCGCCGAGGACAGGGCGCGGGAGCAGTACTTC. The V and J genes are TRBV29-1 and TRBJ2-7, with 8 bases identical to TRBD1. Germline V CDR1 and CDR2: SQVTM, ANQGSEA. V shed 7 bases and J 7 bases; nucleotides not matched to a gene: 9. This CDR3 comprises 12 residues.

The chain employs TRBV18 and TRBJ2-1; a possible D gene is TRBD1 (6 bases). Between the trimmed V and J ends, which lost 0 bases and 4 bases, there was a span of 10 bases. This CDR3 is built from 15 residues. From germline, CDR1 is KGHSH and CDR2 LQKENI. CDR3 protein: CASSPPGDIYNEQFF. CDR3 in DNA: TGTGCCAGCTCACCACCGGGGGACATTTACAATGAGCAGTTCTTC.